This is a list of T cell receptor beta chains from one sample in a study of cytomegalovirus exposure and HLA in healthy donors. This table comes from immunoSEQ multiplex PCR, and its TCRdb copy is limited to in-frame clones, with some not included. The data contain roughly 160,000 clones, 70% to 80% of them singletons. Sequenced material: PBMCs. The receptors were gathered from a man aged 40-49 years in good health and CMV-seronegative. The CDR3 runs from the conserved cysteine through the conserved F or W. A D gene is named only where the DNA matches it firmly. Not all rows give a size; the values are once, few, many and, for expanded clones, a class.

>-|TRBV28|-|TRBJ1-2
CASSLSGTGSNYGYTF
TGTGCCAGCAGTCTGTCGGGTACAGGGAGTAACTATGGCTACACCTTC
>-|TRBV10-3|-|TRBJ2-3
CAISGIDRGLAGDITDTQYF
TGTGCCATCAGTGGGATTGACAGGGGGCTAGCGGGAGATATTACAGATACGCAGTATTTT
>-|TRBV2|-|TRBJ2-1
CASSERERSNEQFF
TGTGCCAGCAGCGAAAGGGAGAGGAGCAATGAGCAGTTCTTC
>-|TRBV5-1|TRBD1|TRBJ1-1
CASSSMNPRGRPEAFF
TGCGCCAGCAGCTCCATGAACCCCAGGGGGCGCCCTGAAGCTTTCTTT
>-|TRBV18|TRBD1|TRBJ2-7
CASSPVQGAGEQYF
TGTGCCAGCTCACCGGTACAGGGGGCTGGGGAGCAGTACTTC
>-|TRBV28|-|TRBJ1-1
CASSLPTLARGMNTEAFF
TGTGCCAGCAGCCTGCCCACATTGGCTCGGGGTATGAACACTGAAGCTTTCTTT
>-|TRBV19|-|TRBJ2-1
CASSNPAGRNEQFF
TGTGCCAGTAGTAACCCAGCGGGTAGAAATGAGCAGTTCTTC
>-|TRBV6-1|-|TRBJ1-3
CATVPWFPIYF
TGTGCCACAGTCCCTTGGTTCCCCATATATTTT
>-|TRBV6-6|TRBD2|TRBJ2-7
CASSTGTSGFDYEQYF
TGTGCCAGCAGTACCGGGACTAGCGGATTTGACTACGAGCAGTACTTC
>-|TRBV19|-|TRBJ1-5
CASSIISGTSNQPQHF
TGTGCCAGTAGTATTATCTCAGGGACTTCCAATCAGCCCCAGCATTTT
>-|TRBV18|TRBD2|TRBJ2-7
CASSRTTSGSYEQYF
TGTGCCAGCTCACGAACGACTAGCGGGAGCTACGAGCAGTACTTC
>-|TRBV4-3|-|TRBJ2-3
CASSQDWGADTQYF
TGCGCCAGCAGCCAAGATTGGGGGGCAGATACGCAGTATTTT
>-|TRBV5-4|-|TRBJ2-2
CASSPSQRRNTGELFF
TGTGCCAGCAGCCCCAGCCAGCGGAGGAACACCGGGGAGCTGTTTTTT
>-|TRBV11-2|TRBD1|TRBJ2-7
CASRLTGTGLYEQYF
TGTGCCAGCAGGCTAACAGGGACAGGGTTATACGAGCAGTACTTC
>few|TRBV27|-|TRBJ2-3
CASSLRKDGSSTDTQYF
TGTGCCAGCAGTTTAAGGAAGGACGGGAGCTCCACAGATACGCAGTATTTT
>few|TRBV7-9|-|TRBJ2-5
CASSLGTISPDLQETQYF
TGTGCCAGCAGCTTGGGGACAATTTCACCGGACCTTCAAGAGACCCAGTACTTC
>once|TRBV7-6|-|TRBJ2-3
CASSLGGLDTQYF
TGTGCCAGCAGCTTAGGTGGCCTCGATACGCAGTATTTT
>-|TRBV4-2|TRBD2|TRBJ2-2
CASSQDAGGFNGGELFF
TGTGCCAGCAGCCAAGATGCGGGAGGTTTTAACGGCGGGGAGCTGTTTTTT
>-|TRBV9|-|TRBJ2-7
CASSVGLVPEQYF
TGTGCCAGCAGCGTAGGACTAGTCCCCGAGCAGTACTTC
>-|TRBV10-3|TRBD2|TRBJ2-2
CATGGVSGNTGELFF
TGTGCCACGGGGGGGGTTAGCGGTAACACCGGGGAGCTGTTTTTT
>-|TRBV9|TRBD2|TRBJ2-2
CASSTLRETTGELFF
TGTGCCAGCAGCACCCTGCGGGAGACCACCGGGGAGCTGTTTTTT
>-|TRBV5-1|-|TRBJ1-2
CASSRDSDGYTF
TGCGCCAGCAGCCGGGACTCGGATGGCTACACCTTC
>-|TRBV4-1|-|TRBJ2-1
CASSQEEGANEQFF
TGCGCCAGCAGCCAAGAGGAGGGGGCCAATGAGCAGTTCTTC
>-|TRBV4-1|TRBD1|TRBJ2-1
CASSQAQGAHEQFF
TGCGCCAGCAGCCAGGCTCAGGGGGCCCATGAGCAGTTCTTC
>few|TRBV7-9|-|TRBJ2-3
CASSHGLEFSTDTQYF
TGTGCCAGCAGCCACGGACTGGAATTTAGCACAGATACGCAGTATTTT
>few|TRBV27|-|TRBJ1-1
CASSLSSFPGTEAFF
TGTGCCAGCAGTTTATCGAGCTTCCCGGGTACTGAAGCTTTCTTT
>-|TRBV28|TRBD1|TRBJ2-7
CASSLVWQGASYEQYF
TGTGCCAGCAGTTTAGTCTGGCAGGGGGCCTCCTACGAGCAGTACTTC
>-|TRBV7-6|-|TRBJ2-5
CASSLARGGETQYF
TGTGCCAGCAGCTTAGCGCGGGGTGGAGAGACCCAGTACTTC
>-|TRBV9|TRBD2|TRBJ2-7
CASSEAPTGGEQYF
TGTGCCAGCAGCGAGGCCCCCACCGGGGGGGAGCAGTACTTC
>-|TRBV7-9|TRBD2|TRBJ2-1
CASSPSGRGSYNEQFF
TGTGCCAGCAGCCCTAGCGGGAGAGGGTCCTACAATGAGCAGTTCTTC
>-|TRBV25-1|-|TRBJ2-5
CASSEYKGDETQYF
TGTGCCAGCAGTGAATATAAGGGGGACGAGACCCAGTACTTC
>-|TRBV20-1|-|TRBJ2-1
CSARADNEQFF
TGCAGTGCTAGGGCAGACAATGAGCAGTTCTTC
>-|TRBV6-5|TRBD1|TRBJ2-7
CASSALGQGWDEQYF
TGTGCCAGCAGTGCCCTGGGACAGGGGTGGGACGAGCAGTACTTC
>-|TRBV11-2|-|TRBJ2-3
CASSLMYSSTDTQYF
TGTGCCAGCAGCTTAATGTATTCTAGCACAGATACGCAGTATTTT
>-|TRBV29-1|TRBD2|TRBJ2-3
CSVEFLGLATSTDTQYF
TGCAGCGTTGAATTCCTAGGACTAGCGACTAGCACAGATACGCAGTATTTT
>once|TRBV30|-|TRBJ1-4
CAWGRRGAEKLFF
TGCGCCTGGGGGCGACGTGGCGCGGAAAAACTGTTTTTT
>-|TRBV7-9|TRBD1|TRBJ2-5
CASSLRPGGQETQYF
TGTGCCAGCAGCTTACGCCCAGGGGGTCAAGAGACCCAGTACTTC
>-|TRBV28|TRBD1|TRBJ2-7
CASSPDPGTGKFDEQYF
TGTGCCAGCAGTCCTGATCCAGGGACAGGTAAATTTGATGAGCAGTACTTC
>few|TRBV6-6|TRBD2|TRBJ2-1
CASSYSIQRGNNEQFF
TGTGCCAGCAGTTACTCGATACAGCGGGGGAACAATGAGCAGTTCTTC
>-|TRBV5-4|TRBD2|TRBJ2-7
CASSPDGTRGYEQYF
TGTGCCAGCAGCCCGGACGGGACTAGGGGATACGAGCAGTACTTC
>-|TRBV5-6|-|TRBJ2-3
CASSLGGGDRMF
TGTGCCAGCAGCTTGGGTGGGGGCGACAGGATGTTT
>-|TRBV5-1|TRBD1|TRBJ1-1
CASSLEGATETEAFF
TGCGCCAGCAGCTTGGAGGGGGCGACGGAGACTGAAGCTTTCTTT
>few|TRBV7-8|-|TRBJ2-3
CASSSSRLADTQYF
TGTGCCAGCAGTTCATCCAGGCTGGCAGATACGCAGTATTTT
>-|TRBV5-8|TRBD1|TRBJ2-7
CASSLVGTGLHEQYF
TGTGCCAGCAGCTTGGTTGGGACAGGGCTACACGAGCAGTACTTC
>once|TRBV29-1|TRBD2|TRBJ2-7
CSVGQGLAGAYEQYF
TGCAGCGTTGGCCAGGGACTAGCGGGAGCCTACGAGCAGTACTTC
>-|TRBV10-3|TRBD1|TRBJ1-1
CAIGQGGTEAFF
TGTGCCATCGGACAGGGAGGCACTGAAGCTTTCTTT
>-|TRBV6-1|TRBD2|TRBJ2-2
CASSGRIIAGASGELFF
TGTGCCAGCAGTGGCAGGATTATAGCGGGAGCGTCCGGGGAGCTGTTTTTT
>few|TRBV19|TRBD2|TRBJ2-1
CATQEGLAGGNEQFF
TGTGCCACCCAGGAGGGACTAGCGGGAGGGAATGAGCAGTTCTTC
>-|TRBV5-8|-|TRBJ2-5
CASSPGRRGQQETQYF
TGTGCCAGCAGCCCTGGGAGGCGGGGGCAGCAAGAGACCCAGTACTTC